These T cell receptor beta chains were read from a single sample in a study of post-analysis software for immune sequencing data. MiXCR, applied by TCRdb to the PCR reads, yields one record per CDR3 protein. The sample holds 400,000 to 500,000 distinct CDR3 sequences, approximately 39% seen once. Sequenced material: blood. Receptors originate from a girl aged 2-10 years with multiple sclerosis. Both conserved end residues are part of each CDR3.

>TRBJ2-3|TRBV18
CATEDRRGTDTQYF
>TRBJ1-2|TRBV30
CAWSVLSPSSGYGYTF
>TRBJ1-2|TRBV12-3/TRBV12-4
CASLRSGTDYGYTF
>TRBJ2-3|TRBV7-6
CASIPKLAGVIDTQYF
>TRBJ2-1|TRBV2
CASSSYGTGENEQFF
>TRBJ2-1|TRBV7-2
CASSLGFVDSRFF
>TRBJ2-3|TRBV9
CASSQGGQGYGTDTQYF
>TRBJ2-5|TRBV6-2/TRBV6-3
CASRLTKTQETQYF
>TRBJ1-2|TRBV12-3/TRBV12-4
CASSPRVREGGYTF
>TRBJ2-6|TRBV10-3
CAISESRSTDHGGANVLTF
>TRBJ1-5|TRBV20-1
CSAREWDQPQHF
>TRBJ2-7|TRBV28
CASRVGLAGVYEQYF
>TRBJ2-1|TRBV6-2/TRBV6-3
CASSFAGTGGNEQFF
>TRBJ2-7|TRBV13
CASSLGPLGVEQYF
>TRBJ2-7|TRBV4-3
CASGQEGALNEQYF
>TRBJ2-7|TRBV20-1
CSASGTEAPLSYEQYF
>TRBJ2-5|TRBV6-1
CASSEARETQYF
>TRBJ1-3|TRBV4-1
CASSLRQGPTSGNTIYF
>TRBJ2-7|TRBV12-3/TRBV12-4
CASSSFGGGYEQYF
>TRBJ1-6|TRBV7-2
CASSLGTGSNSPLHF
>TRBJ2-1|TRBV5-1
CASSLGILAGGVNEQFF
>TRBJ2-5|TRBV27
CASSLRLVLGETQYF
>TRBJ2-6|TRBV2
CASSDDRGPNVLTF
>-|TRBV2
CASSDSGLAINEQYF
>TRBJ2-1|TRBV20-1
CSVLGTPLHEQFF
>TRBJ1-2|TRBV6-1
CASRTTGYYGYTF
>TRBJ1-2|TRBV4-3
CASSLKAGTGYGYTF
>TRBJ2-1|TRBV29-1
CSVVAASGESLNYNEQFF
>TRBJ1-6|TRBV6-5
CASRTGTENSPLHF
>TRBJ1-2|TRBV29-1
CSVGDIYGYTF
>TRBJ2-7|TRBV5-1
CASSLLPRSPYEQYF
>TRBJ1-2|TRBV5-1
CASSPNIGGVGVYGYTF
>TRBJ2-7|TRBV6-5
CVSSSGQGTYEQYF
>TRBJ1-1|TRBV5-1
CASSLGAGQGINAEAFF
>TRBJ2-7|TRBV5-1
CASSLVVSPYEQYF
>TRBJ2-5|TRBV5-1
CASSLGTGGAYGETQYF
>TRBJ2-7|TRBV20-1
CSARFPGTSGGNSYEQYF
>-|TRBV15
CATSRARKSPKNIQYF
>TRBJ2-7|TRBV29-1
CSVEETGAAYEQYF
>TRBJ1-2|TRBV29-1
CSVKSGTRLIYGYTF
>TRBJ2-5|TRBV13
CASSTRQRQETQYF